This T cell receptor beta chain was retrieved from a study of T cell responses to AZD1222 COVID-19 vaccine. Overall study findings and caveats: Clonal diversity was possibly underestimated, and white British individuals and females predominated among donors. Seropositive at baseline were only a handful of AZD1222 recipients.

The data were produced by immunoSEQ multiplex PCR, yet TCRdb's version contains in-frame clones alone and is incomplete. Among approximately 170,000 clones listed, approximately 93% were seen once. Germline CDR1 reads MGHRA; CDR2 reads YSYEKL. This CDR3 is built from 14 residues. V dropped 3 bases and J dropped 4 bases, with 12 bases sitting between them. About this clone itself: Antigen specificity is unknown.

The clonotype comes from an adult in good health. This chain joins TRBV4-1 and TRBJ1-2; D is undetermined. Sequenced here: peripheral blood, sampled on day 0 of AZD1222 vaccination. CDR3 coding DNA: TGCGCCAGCAGCCACGTTGAGAGACTCTATGGCTACACCTTC. Residues: CASSHVERLYGYTF.